The entry that follows covers one T cell receptor (beta chain) sequence. Sequenced by immunoSEQ multiplex PCR; TCRdb stores in-frame clones only, minus some. This sample yields roughly 210,000 clones, of which around 90% are seen a single time; 7% to 7.5% belongs to the top ten. This sample was taken from a study of blood T cell repertoires in COVID-19. With 5 bases clipped from V and 6 bases from J, the junction kept 8 bases outside the gene matches. This CDR3 has 15 residues. Germline CDR1 and CDR2: MNHEY and SMNVEV (reference sequence). The rearrangement joins TRBV27 to TRBJ1-5, with TRBD1 matching over 9 bases. This sequence originates from a man younger than 45 in a cohort exposed to, infected with or recovered from COVID-19 (not recorded which). Specimen: PBMCs or T cells enriched from blood (not recorded which). For the CDR3, the DNA is TGTGCCAGCAGTGGGGCCGGGACAGGGAGTCAGCCCCAGCATTTT. Translating it yields CASSGAGTGSQPQHF.